The 4 T cell receptor beta chains presented below share a single source sample, sequenced in a study of OX40 agonist ivuxolimab in advanced cancers. TCRdb's copy holds only in-frame clones and misses some; the assay was immunoSEQ multiplex PCR. The table lists 70,000 to 95,000 clones, about 88% of them singletons, with 6.6% in the top ten. The sequences come from CD4+ or CD8+ T cells sorted from blood, collected in a trial of the OX40 agonist ivuxolimab. All receptors come from an adult with an advanced solid tumor such as melanoma, head and neck, liver or kidney cancer.

This chain uses TRBV5-6 with TRBJ2-7; no definite D call. CDR1 and CDR2 from the germline V gene are SGHDT and YYEEEE. The CDR3 consists of 13 residues. Trimming cost V 4 bases and J 0 bases, with 8 bases left between them. In DNA, the CDR3 is TGTGCCAGCAGCCTCAGGAGCTCCTACGAGCAGTACGTC. This gives the protein CASSLRSSYEQYV.

With respect to this clone: Sequence at one end of the junction differs from germline and may be a read error. The gene calls are TRBV13 and TRBJ1-6; D not certain. Germline V gene lookup returns CDR1 PRHDT and CDR2 FYEKMQ (reference sequence). CDR3 length equals 17 residues. The CDR3 nucleotides read TGTGCCAGCAGCGCCCCCAGGTTGAGCTCCTATAATTCGCCCCTCCACTTT. Amino acids: CASSAPRLSSYNSPLHF.

The gene calls are TRBV28 and TRBJ2-7, with TRBD2 matching 11 bases. CDR1 and CDR2 (germline): MDHEN, SYDVKM. The V segment lost 6 bases and the J segment 1 base; nucleotides outside the gene matches: 8. This CDR3 region has 16 residues. CDR3: CASRLHGTSGSYEQYF. For the CDR3, the DNA is TGTGCCAGCAGACTCCACGGGACTAGCGGATCCTACGAGCAGTACTTC.

This clone was observed once. The rearrangement uses TRBV6-1 and TRBJ1-5; D perhaps matches TRBD1 (6 bases). V was clipped by 4 bases and J by 0 bases, with 13 bases between them. Germline CDR1 is MNHNS and CDR2 is SASEGT. The CDR3 spans 16 residues. The CDR3 coding sequence is TGTGCCAGCAGTGCGGCACAGGGTTTTAGCAATCAGCCCCAGCATTTT. It is translated as CASSAAQGFSNQPQHF.